This TCR beta chain was obtained from a study of early T cells in non-severe SARS-CoV-2 infection (dated by TCRdb to 2020 to 2023). At the level of the whole study: TCR sequencing used bulk RNA from unsorted whole blood, so alpha and beta chains could not be paired.

Trimming costs V 5 bases and J 7 bases, and their ends lie 12 bases apart. From the cysteine up to the phenylalanine, the CDR3 has a length of 14 residues. Only CDR3 DNA is held: 42 bases, read in frame from base 1. Sequences SGHDN (CDR1) and FVKESK (CDR2) are obtained from the germline V gene. Comments on this clonotype: Its antigen remains unidentified. The sample holds no much larger clone one base away, and base qualities are not on file.

Findings and caveats that apply to the study as a whole: VDJdb matching was skewed toward anti-spike CD8 responses and likely underestimated virus-specific expansions by missing private and CD4 specificities.

This was a case-control study nested in a cohort of healthcare workers in London, UK, who had nasopharyngeal swab PCR tests and blood samples taken every week. Healthcare workers were recruited during the week of the UK lockdown, between 23 and 31 March 2020, and followed weekly for up to roughly 15 weeks. Libraries were constructed by 5' RACE. The data were produced on a NextSeq 500. In the TCR library protocol, unique molecular identifiers were attached to individual cDNA molecules to correct for PCR bias and sequencing error. Both TCR alpha and beta chains were sequenced, and tight co-correlation was observed between alpha and beta sequence abundances in each sample. Per the source publication's procedure: V gene, J gene and CDR3 annotation of TCR sequences was performed with Decombinator V4. Expanded TCRs were defined as changing significantly between any two time points under a Poisson model with p below 0.0001. Abundances of TCRs were expressed as counts per million after normalisation to the total number of TCRs sequenced in each sample. MAIT TCRs were defined by TRAV1-2 paired with TRAJ12, TRAJ20 or TRAJ33, and iNKT TCRs by TRAV10 paired with TRAJ18. VDJdb, accessed on 1 November 2021, was searched for TCRs annotated for CMV, EBV and SARS-CoV-2, and TCRs annotated for more than one antigen were excluded. TCRdb trimmed the raw reads at Q25, called clones with MiXCR and kept productive beta chains. Every distinct CDR3 protein forms one entry, paired with its most common genes and DNA. Clone size and V and J calls follow TCRdb, not the original study. In all, the sample holds 85,000 to 100,000 distinct CDR3 sequences, and 16% of those were seen once. The leading ten clones occupy about 5% of the sample.

The sample consisted of whole blood, taken at baseline. Rearrangement joined TRBV14 to TRBJ1-6; TRBD1 is possibly the D segment (6 matching bases). The TCR sequence derives from an adult who was a healthcare worker with PCR-confirmed SARS-CoV-2 infection or an uninfected control (not recorded which). The DNA reads TGTGCCAGCAGCACACAGGGCCGGAATTCACCCCTCCACTTT. This codes for CASSTQGRNSPLHF.